This entry lists 7 T cell receptor beta chains sequenced from one sample in a study of CD8+ T cells in alopecia areata. Noted treatment: oral pan-JAK inhibitor, 5-10 mg twice daily. Sequencing used cDNA as its template, made by extracting RNA and reverse transcribing it. Produced via immunoSEQ multiplex PCR; TCRdb's table is partial and in-frame only. This table holds 150,000 to 200,000 clones, roughly three fifths found once. The sequences come from CD4+ T cells sorted from blood, collected between weeks 47 and 50, from a patient treated with tofacitinib. The receptors here all came from a human donor with alopecia areata.

V gene TRBV18 combines with J gene TRBJ2-5, with D maybe TRBD2 (6 bases). Looked up from germline, CDR1 is KGHSH and CDR2 is LQKENI. This CDR3 has 12 amino acids. With 6 bases removed from V and 5 bases from J, the gap between germline ends came to 10 bases. CDR3 bases: TGTGCCAGCTCGCGCGGAGGGGAGACCCAGTACTTC. It is translated as CASSRGGETQYF.

This clone has just a few counts. The chain recombines TRBV23-1 with TRBJ1-1, with unresolved D. TRBV23-1 is an open reading frame whose function is uncertain. The V and J ends lost 7 bases and 1 base respectively, with 10 bases between them. The CDR3 length is 13 residues. The CDR3 protein is CASTGSTNTEAFF. In DNA form, the CDR3 reads TGCGCCAGCACCGGGAGCACGAACACTGAAGCTTTCTTT.

The chain recombines TRBV6-5 with TRBJ1-5; D remains unclear. The CDR3 spans 16 residues. CDR1 and CDR2 (germline): MNHEY, SVGAGI. The V end lost 4 bases, the J end lost 0 bases, and 13 bases lay between the germline ends. The DNA of the CDR3 is TGTGCCAGCAGTTCCCACCGGGGAGATAGCAATCAGCCCCAGCATTTT. It is translated as CASSSHRGDSNQPQHF.

This sequence joins TRBV2 and TRBJ2-5, with no clear D. The V gene's germline CDR1 is SNHLY and CDR2 FYNNEI. CDR3 size: 12 residues. Trimming left V 6 bases short and J 4 bases short, with 9 bases between. This CDR3 is CASSVGRETQYF. The CDR3 DNA is TGTGCCAGCAGCGTAGGTCGAGAGACCCAGTACTTC.

This clone was detected a few times. The chain is built from TRBV11-2 and TRBJ2-1, with a weak D call TRBD2 (5 bases). CDR1 is SGHAT and CDR2 is FQNNGV in the germline V gene. The CDR3 consists of 13 residues. The CDR3 is CASTRGLDNEQFF. The CDR3 region has the DNA TGTGCAAGTACTAGAGGTCTTGACAATGAGCAGTTCTTC.

The genes are TRBV9 and TRBJ2-7, with D uncertain. The V end lost 0 bases, the J end lost 1 base, and 14 bases lay between the germline ends. The CDR3 is 16 amino acids. Germline assignment: CDR1 SGDLS and CDR2 YYNGEE. The CDR3 sequence is CASSVEWIGESYEQYF. The CDR3 DNA sequence: TGTGCCAGCAGCGTAGAATGGATAGGTGAATCCTACGAGCAGTACTTC. The full variable domain, with the rest looked up from reference TRBV9 and TRBJ2-7, is DSGVTQTPKHLITATGQRVTLRCSPRSGDLSVYWYQQSLDQGLQFLIQYYNGEERAKGNILERFSAQQFPDLHSELNLSSLELGDSALYFCASSVEWIGESYEQYFGPGTRLTVT.

This clone was seen a handful of times. V usage is TRBV5-5 and J usage is TRBJ1-5; no firm D call. V was clipped by 0 bases and J by 2 bases, with 6 bases between them. The length of the CDR3 is 14 residues. CDR1 and CDR2 (germline): SGHKS, YYEKEE (reference sequence). The CDR3: CASSLAGGNQPQHF. The CDR3 DNA is TGTGCCAGCAGCTTGGCCGGGGGCAATCAGCCCCAGCATTTT.